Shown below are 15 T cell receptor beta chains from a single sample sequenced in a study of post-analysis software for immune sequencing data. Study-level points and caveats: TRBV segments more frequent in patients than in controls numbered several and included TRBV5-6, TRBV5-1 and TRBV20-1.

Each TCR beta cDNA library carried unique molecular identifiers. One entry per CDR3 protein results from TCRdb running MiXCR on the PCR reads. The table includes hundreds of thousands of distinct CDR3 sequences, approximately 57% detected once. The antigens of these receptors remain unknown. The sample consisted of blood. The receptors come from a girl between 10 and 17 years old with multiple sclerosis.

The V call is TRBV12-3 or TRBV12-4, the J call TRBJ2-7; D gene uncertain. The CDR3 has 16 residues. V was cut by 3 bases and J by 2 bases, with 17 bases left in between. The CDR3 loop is CASSLQDHSLPYEQYF. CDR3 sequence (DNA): TGTGCCAGCAGTTTGCAGGACCATAGTTTGCCCTACGAGCAGTACTTC.

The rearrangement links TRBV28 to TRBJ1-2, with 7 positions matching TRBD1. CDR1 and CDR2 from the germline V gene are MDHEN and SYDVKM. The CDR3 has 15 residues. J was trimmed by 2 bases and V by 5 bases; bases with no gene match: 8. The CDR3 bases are TGTGCCAGCAGTCCGGGACAGACAACAAACTATGGCTACACCTTC. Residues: CASSPGQTTNYGYTF.

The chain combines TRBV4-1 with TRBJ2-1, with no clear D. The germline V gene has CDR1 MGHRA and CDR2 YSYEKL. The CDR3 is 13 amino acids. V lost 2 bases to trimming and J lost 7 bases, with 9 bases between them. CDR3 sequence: CASSQRRTNEQFF. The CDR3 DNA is TGCGCCAGCAGCCAAAGACGAACGAATGAGCAGTTCTTC.

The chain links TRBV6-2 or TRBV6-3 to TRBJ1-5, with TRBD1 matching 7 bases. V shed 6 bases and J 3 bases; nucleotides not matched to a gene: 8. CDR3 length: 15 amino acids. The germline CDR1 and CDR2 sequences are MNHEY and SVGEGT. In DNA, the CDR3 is TGTGCCAGCAGCCGTGACAGGGACCTCAATCAGCCCCAGCATTTT. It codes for CASSRDRDLNQPQHF.

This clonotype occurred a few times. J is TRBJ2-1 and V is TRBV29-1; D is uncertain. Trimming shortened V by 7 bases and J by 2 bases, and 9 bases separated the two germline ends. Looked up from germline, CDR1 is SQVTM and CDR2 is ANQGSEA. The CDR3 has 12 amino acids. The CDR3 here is CSERPAYNEQFF. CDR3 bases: TGCAGCGAGAGACCCGCCTACAATGAGCAGTTCTTC.

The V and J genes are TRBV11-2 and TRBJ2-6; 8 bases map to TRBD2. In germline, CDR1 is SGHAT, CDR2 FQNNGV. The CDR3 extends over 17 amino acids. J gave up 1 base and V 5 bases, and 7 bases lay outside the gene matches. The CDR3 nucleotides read TGTGCCAGCAGCCCGCCCCCGGGAGGGTCTGGGGCCAACGTCCTGACTTTC. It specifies CASSPPPGGSGANVLTF.

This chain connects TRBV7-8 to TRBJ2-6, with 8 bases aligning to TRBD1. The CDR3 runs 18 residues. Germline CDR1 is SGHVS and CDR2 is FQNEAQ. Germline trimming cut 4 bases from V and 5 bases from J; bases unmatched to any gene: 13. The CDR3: CASSSIGTGSSRANVLTF. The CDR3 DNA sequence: TGTGCCAGCAGCTCGATCGGGACAGGTAGTTCTAGGGCCAACGTCCTGACTTTC.

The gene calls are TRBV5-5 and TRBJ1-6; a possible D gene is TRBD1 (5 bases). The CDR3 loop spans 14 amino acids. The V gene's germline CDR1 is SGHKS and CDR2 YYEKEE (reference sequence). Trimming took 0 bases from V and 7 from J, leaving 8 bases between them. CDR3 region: CASSLAGGNSPLHF. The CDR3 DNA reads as TGTGCCAGCAGCTTGGCCGGGGGGAATTCACCCCTCCACTTT.

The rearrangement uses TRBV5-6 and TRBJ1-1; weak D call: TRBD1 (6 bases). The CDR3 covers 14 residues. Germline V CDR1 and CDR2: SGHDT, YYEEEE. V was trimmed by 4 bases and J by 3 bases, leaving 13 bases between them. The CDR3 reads CASSLSTGYTEAFF. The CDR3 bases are TGTGCCAGCAGCCTTTCGACAGGCTACACTGAAGCTTTCTTT.

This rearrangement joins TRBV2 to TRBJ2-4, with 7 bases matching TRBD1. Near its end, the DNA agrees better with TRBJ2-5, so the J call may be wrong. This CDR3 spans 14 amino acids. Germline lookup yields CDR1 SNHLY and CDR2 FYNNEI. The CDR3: CASSADRVQETQYF. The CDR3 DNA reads TGTGCCAGCAGCGCTGACAGGGTGCAAGAGACCCAGTACTTC.

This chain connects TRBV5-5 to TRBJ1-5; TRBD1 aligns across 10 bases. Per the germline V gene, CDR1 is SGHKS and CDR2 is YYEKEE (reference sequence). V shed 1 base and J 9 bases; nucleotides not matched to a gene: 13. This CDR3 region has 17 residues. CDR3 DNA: TGTGCCAGCAGCTTGAACGCGGGGACAGGGGCCTCTCCGCCCCAGCATTTT. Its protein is CASSLNAGTGASPPQHF.

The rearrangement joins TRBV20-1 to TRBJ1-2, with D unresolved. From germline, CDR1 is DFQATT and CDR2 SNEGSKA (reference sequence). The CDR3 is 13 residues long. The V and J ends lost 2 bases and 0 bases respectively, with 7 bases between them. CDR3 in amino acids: CSARQVTNYGYTF. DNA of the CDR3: TGCAGTGCTAGACAGGTGACTAACTATGGCTACACCTTC.

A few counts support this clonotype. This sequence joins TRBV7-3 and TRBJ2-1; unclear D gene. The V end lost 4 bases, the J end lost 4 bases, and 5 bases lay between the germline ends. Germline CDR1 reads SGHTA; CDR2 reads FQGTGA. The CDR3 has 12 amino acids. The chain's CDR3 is CASSYTYNEQFF. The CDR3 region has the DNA TGTGCCAGCAGCTACACGTACAATGAGCAGTTCTTC.

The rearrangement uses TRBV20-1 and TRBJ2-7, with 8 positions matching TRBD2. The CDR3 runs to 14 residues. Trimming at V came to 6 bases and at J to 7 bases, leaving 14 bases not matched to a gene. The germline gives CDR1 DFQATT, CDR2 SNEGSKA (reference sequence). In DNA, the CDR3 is TGCAGTGCCCCTACTAGCGGACCTGGTTTGGAGCAGTACTTC. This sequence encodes CSAPTSGPGLEQYF.

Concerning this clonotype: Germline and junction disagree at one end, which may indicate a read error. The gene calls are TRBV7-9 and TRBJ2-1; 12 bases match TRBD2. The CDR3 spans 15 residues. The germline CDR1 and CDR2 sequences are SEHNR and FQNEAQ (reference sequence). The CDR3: CVSSLGLAGGNEQFF. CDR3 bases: TGTGTCAGCAGCTTAGGCCTAGCGGGGGGGAATGAGCAGTTCTTC.